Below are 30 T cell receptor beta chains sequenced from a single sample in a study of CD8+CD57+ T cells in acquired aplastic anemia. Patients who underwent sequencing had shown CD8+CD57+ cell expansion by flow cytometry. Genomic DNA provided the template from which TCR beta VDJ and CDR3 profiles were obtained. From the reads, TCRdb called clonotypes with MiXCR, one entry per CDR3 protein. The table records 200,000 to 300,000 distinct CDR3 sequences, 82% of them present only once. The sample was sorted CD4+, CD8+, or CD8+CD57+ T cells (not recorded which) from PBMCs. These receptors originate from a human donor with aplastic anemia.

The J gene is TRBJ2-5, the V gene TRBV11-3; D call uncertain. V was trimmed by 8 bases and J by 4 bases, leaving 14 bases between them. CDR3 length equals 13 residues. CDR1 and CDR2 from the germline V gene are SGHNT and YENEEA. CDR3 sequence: CASGIGMTETQYF. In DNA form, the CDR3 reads TGTGCCAGCGGCATAGGGATGACAGAGACCCAGTACTTC.

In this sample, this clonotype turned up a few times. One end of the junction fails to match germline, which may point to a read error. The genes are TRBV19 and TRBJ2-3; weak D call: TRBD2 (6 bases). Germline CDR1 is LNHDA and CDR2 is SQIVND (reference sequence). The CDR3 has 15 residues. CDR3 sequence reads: CASSPVGGIEDTQFF. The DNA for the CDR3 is TGTGCCAGCAGTCCCGTTGGCGGGATCGAGGATACGCAGTTTTTT.

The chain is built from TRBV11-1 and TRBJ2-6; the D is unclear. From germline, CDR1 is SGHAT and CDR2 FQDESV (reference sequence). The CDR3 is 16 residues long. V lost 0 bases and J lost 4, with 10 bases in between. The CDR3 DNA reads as TGTGCCAGCAGCTTAGCGCGGAGCGACGGGGCCAACGTCCTGACTTTC. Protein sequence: CASSLARSDGANVLTF.

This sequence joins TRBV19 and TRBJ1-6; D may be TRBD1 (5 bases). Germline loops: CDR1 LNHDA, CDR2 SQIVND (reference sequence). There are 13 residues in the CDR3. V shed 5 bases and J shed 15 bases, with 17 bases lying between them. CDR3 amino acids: CASSATGPQGLHF. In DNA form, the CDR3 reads TGTGCCAGTAGTGCCACGGGACCTCAGGGCCTCCACTTT.

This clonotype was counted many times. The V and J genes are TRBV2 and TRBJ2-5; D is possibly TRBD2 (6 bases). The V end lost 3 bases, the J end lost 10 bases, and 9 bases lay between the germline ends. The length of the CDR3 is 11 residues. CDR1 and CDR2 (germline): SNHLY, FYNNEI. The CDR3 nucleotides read TGTGCCAGCAGTGATGGGGGGATCCAGTACTTC. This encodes CASSDGGIQYF.

The CDR3 loop reads CASRGPGQGASEQYF. In nucleotides, the CDR3 is TGTGCCAGCCGCGGTCCGGGACAGGGGGCAAGCGAGCAGTACTTC. This rearrangement joins TRBV11-2 to TRBJ2-7, with 12 bases identical to TRBD1. Trimming took 8 bases from V and 6 from J; bases not matched to a gene: 11. CDR3 length equals 15 residues. Per the germline V gene, CDR1 is SGHAT and CDR2 is FQNNGV.

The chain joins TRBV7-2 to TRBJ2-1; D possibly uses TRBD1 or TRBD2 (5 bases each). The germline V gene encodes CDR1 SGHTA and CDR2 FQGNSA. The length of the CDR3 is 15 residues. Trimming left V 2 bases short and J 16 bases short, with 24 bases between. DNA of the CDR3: TGTGCCAGCAGCTTATCGCGAGGGGCCGATACGCAGTATTTCTTC. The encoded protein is CASSLSRGADTQYFF.

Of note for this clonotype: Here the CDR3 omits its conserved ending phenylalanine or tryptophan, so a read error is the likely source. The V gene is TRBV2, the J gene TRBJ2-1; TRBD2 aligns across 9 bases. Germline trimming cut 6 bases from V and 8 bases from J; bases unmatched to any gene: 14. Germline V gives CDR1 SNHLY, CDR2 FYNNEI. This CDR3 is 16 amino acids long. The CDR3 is CASSVRRSGGYDEQFC. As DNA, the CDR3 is TGTGCCAGCAGCGTGCGAAGAAGCGGGGGGTACGATGAGCAGTTCTGC.

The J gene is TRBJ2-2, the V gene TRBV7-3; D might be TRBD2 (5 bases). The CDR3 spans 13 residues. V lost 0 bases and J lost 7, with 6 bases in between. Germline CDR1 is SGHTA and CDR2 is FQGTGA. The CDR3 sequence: CASSLTGDGELFF. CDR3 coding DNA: TGTGCCAGCAGCTTAACGGGAGACGGGGAGCTGTTTTTT.

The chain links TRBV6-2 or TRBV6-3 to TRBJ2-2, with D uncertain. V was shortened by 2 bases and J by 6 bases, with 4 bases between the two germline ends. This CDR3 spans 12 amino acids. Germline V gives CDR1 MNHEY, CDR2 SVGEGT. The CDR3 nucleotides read TGTGCCAGCAGTTACGGTGCCGGGGAGCTGTTTTTT. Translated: CASSYGAGELFF.

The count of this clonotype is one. In nucleotides, the CDR3 is TGTGCCAGCGGAGACGGGGGGACCATTCAGTACTATTTT. It yields the protein CASGDGGTIQYYF. This chain uses TRBV9 with TRBJ2-3; 7 nucleotides agree with TRBD2. Germline-derived CDR1 and CDR2 are SGDLS and YYNGEE. This CDR3 contains 13 residues. The V and J ends lost 7 bases and 15 bases, in that order; junction bases with no gene match: 17. The whole variable domain, remainder taken from reference TRBV9 and TRBJ2-3, is DSGVTQTPKHLITATGQRVTLRCSPRSGDLSVYWYQQSLDQGLQFLIQYYNGEERAKGNILERFSAQQFPDLHSELNLSSLELGDSALYFCASGDGGTIQYYFGPGTRLTVL.

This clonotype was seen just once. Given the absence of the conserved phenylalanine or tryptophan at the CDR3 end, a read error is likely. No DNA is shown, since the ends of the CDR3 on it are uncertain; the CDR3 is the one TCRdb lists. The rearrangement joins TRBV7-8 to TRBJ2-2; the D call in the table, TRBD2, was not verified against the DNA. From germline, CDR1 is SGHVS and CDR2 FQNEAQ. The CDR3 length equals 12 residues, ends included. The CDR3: CASSLARGPQIL.

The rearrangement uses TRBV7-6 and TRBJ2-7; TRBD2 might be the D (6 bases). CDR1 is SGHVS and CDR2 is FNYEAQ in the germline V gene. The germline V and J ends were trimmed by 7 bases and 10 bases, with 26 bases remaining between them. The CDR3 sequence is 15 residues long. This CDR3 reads CASTLWRGPSCAQYF. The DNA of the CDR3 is TGTGCCAGCACCCTATGGAGGGGCCCCTCCTGCGCCCAGTACTTC.

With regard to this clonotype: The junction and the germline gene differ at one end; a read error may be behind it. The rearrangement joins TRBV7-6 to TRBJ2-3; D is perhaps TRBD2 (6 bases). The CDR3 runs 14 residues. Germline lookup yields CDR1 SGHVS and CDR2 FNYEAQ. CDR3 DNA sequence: TGTGCCAGCACCCTAAGGAGGGTCCCCTCTGGGGCCGACTTT. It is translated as CASTLRRVPSGADF. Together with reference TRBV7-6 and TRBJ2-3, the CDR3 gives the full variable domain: GAGVSQSPRYKVTKRGQDVALRCDPISGHVSLYWYRQALGQGPEFLTYFNYEAQQDKSGLPNDRFSAERPEGSISTLTIQRTEQRDSAMYRCASTLRRVPSGADFGPGTRLTVL.

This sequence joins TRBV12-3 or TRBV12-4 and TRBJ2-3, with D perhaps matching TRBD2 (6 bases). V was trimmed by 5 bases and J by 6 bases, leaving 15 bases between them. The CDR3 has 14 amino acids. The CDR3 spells CASSPGGAWDTQYF. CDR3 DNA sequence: TGTGCCAGCAGTCCCGGGGGTGCGTGGGATACGCAGTATTTT.

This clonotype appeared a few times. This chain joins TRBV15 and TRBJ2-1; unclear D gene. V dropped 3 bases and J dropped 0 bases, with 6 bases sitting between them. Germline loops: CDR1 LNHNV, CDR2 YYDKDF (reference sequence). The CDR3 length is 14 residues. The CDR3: CATSSTISYNEQFF. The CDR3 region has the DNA TGTGCCACCAGCAGCACTATCTCCTACAATGAGCAGTTCTTC.

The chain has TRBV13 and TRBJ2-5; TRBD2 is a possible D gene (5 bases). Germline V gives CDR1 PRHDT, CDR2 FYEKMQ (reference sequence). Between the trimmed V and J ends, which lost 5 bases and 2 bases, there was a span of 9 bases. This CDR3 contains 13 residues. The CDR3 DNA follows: TGTGCCAGCAGCCCCCGAGGGCAAGAGACCCAGTACTTC. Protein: CASSPRGQETQYF.

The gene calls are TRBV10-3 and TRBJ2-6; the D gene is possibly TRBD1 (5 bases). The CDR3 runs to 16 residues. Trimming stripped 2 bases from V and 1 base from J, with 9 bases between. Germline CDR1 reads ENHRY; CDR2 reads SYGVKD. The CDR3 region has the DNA TGTGCCATCAGTGAGACCCAGGGTTCTGGGGCCAACGTCCTGACTTTC. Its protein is CAISETQGSGANVLTF.

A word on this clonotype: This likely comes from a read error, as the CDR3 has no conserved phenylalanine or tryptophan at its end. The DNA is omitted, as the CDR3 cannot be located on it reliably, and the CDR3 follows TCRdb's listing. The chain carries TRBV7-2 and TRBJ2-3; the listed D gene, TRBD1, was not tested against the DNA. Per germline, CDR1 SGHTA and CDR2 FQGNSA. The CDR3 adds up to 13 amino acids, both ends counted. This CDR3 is CASSVGGAEQYAC.

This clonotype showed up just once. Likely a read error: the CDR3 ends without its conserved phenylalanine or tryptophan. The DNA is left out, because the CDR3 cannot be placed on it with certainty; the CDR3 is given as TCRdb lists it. CDR3 sequence reads: CASSGAGGATDTQ. The rearrangement uses TRBV7-3 and TRBJ2-3; the table gives TRBD1 as D, unverified against the DNA. Germline V gene lookup returns CDR1 SGHTA and CDR2 FQGTGA. A total of 13 residues make up the CDR3, ends included.

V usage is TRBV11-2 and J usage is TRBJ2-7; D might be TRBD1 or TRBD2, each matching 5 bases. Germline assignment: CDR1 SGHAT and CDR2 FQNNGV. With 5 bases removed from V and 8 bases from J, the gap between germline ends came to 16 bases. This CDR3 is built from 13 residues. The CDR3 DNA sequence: TGTGCCAGCAGCCACGGAGCCGGGGCGCAGCAGTACGTC. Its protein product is CASSHGAGAQQYV.

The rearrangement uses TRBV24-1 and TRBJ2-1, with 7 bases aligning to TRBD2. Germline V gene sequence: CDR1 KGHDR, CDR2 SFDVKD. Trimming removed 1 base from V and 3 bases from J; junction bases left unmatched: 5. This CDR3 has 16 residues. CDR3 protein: CATSDFGGGYYNEQFF. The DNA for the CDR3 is TGTGCCACCAGTGATTTTGGGGGGGGATACTACAATGAGCAGTTCTTC.

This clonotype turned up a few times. The CDR3 reads CASSRHLLEKLFF. Written as DNA, the CDR3 is TGTGCCAGCAGCCGGCACCTTCTTGAAAAACTGTTTTTT. V and J are TRBV7-9 and TRBJ1-4; no clear D gene. V was trimmed by 5 bases and J by 7 bases, leaving 11 bases between them. CDR3 length: 13 residues. Germline CDR1 is SEHNR and CDR2 is FQNEAQ (reference sequence).

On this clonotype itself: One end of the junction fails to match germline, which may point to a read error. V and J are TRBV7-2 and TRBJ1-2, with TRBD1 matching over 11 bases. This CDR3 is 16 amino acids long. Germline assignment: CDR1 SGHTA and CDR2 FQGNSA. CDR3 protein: CASSQGQGAPGGGYTF. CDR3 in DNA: TGCGCCAGCAGCCAAGGACAGGGGGCGCCCGGCGGTGGCTACACCTTC.

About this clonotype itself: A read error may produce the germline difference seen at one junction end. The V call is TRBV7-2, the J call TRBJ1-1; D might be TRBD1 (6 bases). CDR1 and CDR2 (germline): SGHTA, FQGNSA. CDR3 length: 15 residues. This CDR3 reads CASSGLGGANSEAFF. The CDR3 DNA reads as TGTGCCAGCAGCGGGTTGGGGGGGGCGAACTCTGAAGCTTTCTTT.

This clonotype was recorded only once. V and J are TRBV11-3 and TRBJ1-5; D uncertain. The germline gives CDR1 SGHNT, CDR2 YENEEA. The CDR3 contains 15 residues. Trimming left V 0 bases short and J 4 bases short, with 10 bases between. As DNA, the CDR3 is TGTGCCAGCAGCTTAGATCTCGCCCGAAATCAGCCCCAGCATTTT. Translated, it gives CASSLDLARNQPQHF.

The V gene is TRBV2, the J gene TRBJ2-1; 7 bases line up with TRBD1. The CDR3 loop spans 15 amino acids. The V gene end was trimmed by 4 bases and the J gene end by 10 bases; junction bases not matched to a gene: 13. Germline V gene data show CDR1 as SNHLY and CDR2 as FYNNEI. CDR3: CASSVSWRGGTEQFF. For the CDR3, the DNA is TGTGCCAGCAGTGTATCTTGGAGAGGGGGCACGGAGCAGTTCTTC.

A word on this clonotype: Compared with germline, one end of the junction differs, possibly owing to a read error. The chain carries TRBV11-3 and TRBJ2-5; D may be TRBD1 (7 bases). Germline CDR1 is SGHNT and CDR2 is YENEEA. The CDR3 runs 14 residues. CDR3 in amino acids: CATSWDSGQETQYF. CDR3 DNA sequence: TGTGCCACCAGCTGGGACAGCGGGCAAGAGACCCAGTACTTC.

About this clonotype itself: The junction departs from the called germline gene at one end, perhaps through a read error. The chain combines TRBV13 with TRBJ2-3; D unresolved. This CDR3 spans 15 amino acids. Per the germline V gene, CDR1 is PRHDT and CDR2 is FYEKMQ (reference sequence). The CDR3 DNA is TGTGCCAGCAGCGTAGGGTCCCCTAGCACAGATACGCAGTATTTT. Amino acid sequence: CASSVGSPSTDTQYF.

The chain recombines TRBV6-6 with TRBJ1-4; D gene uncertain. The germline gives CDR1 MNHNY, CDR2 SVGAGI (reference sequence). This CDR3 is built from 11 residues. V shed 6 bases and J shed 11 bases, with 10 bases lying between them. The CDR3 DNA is TGTGCCAGCAGGGTTCTGGAGAAACTGTTTTTT. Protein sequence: CASRVLEKLFF.